The T cell receptor (beta chain) under discussion was sequenced for a study of blood T cell repertoires in COVID-19. Across the study: Samples of COVID-19 (acute and convalescent) were obtained from the United States, Italy and Spain. The cDNA or gDNA used as material had been derived from T cells, B-cell-depleted T cells, or PBMCs.

Only in-frame clones appear in the TCRdb table, and some are missing; sequencing was by immunoSEQ multiplex PCR. The sample has about 210,000 clones; around nine tenths are singletons. CDR1 and CDR2 (germline): SGHNT, YYREEE (reference sequence). Trimming removed 5 bases from V and 4 bases from J; junction bases left unmatched: 10. The CDR3 consists of 15 residues. The J gene is TRBJ2-3, the V gene TRBV5-4; 7 bases match TRBD2. Source material: peripheral blood. This clonotype was obtained from a man aged 60-69 years with acute or convalescent COVID-19. CDR3 coding DNA: TGTGCCAGCAGTGCTGTTGGGGGGGTTGCAGATACGCAGTATTTT. Its translation: CASSAVGGVADTQYF.